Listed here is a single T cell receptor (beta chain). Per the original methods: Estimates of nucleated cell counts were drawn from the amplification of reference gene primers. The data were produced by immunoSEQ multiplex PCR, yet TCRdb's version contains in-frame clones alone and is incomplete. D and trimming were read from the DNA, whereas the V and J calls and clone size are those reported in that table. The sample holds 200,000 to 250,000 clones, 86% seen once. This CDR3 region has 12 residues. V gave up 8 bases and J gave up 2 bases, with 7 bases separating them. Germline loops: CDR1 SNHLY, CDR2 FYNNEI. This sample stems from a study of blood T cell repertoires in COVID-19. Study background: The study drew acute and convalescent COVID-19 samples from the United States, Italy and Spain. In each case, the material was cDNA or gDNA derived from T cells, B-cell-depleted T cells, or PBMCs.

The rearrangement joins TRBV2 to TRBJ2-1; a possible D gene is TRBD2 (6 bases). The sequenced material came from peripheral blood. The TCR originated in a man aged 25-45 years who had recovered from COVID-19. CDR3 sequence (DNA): TGTGCCAGCCCGGGGGCCTACAATGAGCAGTTCTTC. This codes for CASPGAYNEQFF. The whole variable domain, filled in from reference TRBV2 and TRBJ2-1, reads EPEVTQTPSHQVTQMGQEVILRCVPISNHLYFYWYRQILGQKVEFLVSFYNNEISEKSEIFDDQFSVERPDGSNFTLKIRSTKLEDSAMYFCASPGAYNEQFFGPGTRLTVL.